Many counts were recorded for the clone carrying this T cell receptor beta chain. What it binds is unknown. 5'RACE template switching generated TCR cDNA, adding a universal primer site and UMIs. A single record per CDR3 protein comes from TCRdb applying MiXCR to the 5' RACE reads. The sample holds hundreds of thousands of distinct CDR3 sequences; about 3.5% are singletons and the top ten take 20% to 30%. The record originates from a study of T cells after yellow fever vaccination. General observations from the study: A small proportion of clonotypes was detected in both the CD4 and CD8 compartments. Weaker in magnitude, the secondary response showed a faster peak on day 5 versus 15.

V gave up 6 bases and J gave up 5 bases; unmatched junction bases: 3. Germline V gives CDR1 MNHEY, CDR2 SMNVEV (reference sequence). This CDR3 has 13 amino acids. The chain couples TRBV27 to TRBJ2-5; 10 nucleotides line up with TRBD2. The TCR comes from a young man who received the YFV17D yellow fever vaccine. This sample comprised PBMCs, obtained on the day of the yellow fever booster vaccination. In DNA form, the CDR3 reads TGTGCCAGCAGGCCAGCGGGGGGGGAGACCCAGTACTTC. Its protein is CASRPAGGETQYF.